The clone carrying this TCR beta chain has just a few counts. 60 Vbeta and 13 Jbeta primers were used in PCR. Clones were sequenced by immunoSEQ multiplex PCR, and TCRdb holds only the in-frame ones, with some missing. The sample consists of 170,000 or so clones, 80% of them appearing once. Between the trimmed V and J ends, which lost 1 base and 4 bases, there was a span of 9 bases. This CDR3 contains 14 residues. Germline CDR1 reads SGHRS; CDR2 reads YFSETQ. The data originate from a study of cytomegalovirus exposure and HLA in healthy donors. This clonotype was sampled from a male donor in good health and CMV-seropositive. The chain couples TRBV5-1 to TRBJ2-1; D gene unclear. Sequencing was done on a sample of PBMCs. The CDR3 DNA reads TGCGCCAGCAGCTTGACTCCCCCTTACAATGAGCAGTTCTTC. Translation: CASSLTPPYNEQFF.